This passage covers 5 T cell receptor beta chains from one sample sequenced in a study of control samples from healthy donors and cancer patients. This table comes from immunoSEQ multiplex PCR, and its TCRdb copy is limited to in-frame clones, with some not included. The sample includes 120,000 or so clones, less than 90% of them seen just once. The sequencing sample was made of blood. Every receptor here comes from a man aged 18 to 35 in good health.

The CDR3 protein is CASSLPGGTTYEQYF. The CDR3 nucleotides read TGTGCCAGCAGTTTACCGGGCGGGACCACCTACGAGCAGTACTTC. The chain couples TRBV28 to TRBJ2-7, with a weak D call TRBD2 (6 bases). The CDR3 extends over 15 amino acids. Germline CDR1 and CDR2: MDHEN and SYDVKM. Trimming pared 2 bases from V and 2 bases from J, leaving 13 bases between. Combining the CDR3 with reference TRBV28 and TRBJ2-7 gives the whole variable domain DVKVTQSSRYLVKRTGEKVFLECVQDMDHENMFWYRQDPGLGLRLIYFSYDVKMKEKGDIPEGYSVSREKKERFSLILESASTNQTSMYLCASSLPGGTTYEQYFGPGTRLTVT.

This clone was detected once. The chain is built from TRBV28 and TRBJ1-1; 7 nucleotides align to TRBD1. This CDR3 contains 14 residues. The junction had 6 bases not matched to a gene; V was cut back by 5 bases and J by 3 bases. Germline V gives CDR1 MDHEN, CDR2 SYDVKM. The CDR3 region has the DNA TGTGCCAGCAGTCAGCAGACAGGGCACACTGAAGCTTTCTTT. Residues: CASSQQTGHTEAFF. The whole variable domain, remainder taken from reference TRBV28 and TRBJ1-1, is DVKVTQSSRYLVKRTGEKVFLECVQDMDHENMFWYRQDPGLGLRLIYFSYDVKMKEKGDIPEGYSVSREKKERFSLILESASTNQTSMYLCASSQQTGHTEAFFGQGTRLTVV.

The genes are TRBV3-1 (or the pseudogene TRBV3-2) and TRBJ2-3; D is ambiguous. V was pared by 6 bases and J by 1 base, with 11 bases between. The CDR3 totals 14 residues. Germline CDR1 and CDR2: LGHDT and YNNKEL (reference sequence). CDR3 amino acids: CASSIGIGTDTQYF. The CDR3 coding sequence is TGTGCCAGCAGTATAGGCATAGGCACAGATACGCAGTATTTT.

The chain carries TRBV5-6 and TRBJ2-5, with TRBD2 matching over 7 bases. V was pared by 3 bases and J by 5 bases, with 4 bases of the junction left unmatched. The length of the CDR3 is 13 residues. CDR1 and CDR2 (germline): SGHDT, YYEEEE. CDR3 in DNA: TGTGCCAGCAGCTGGGGGGGGACGGAGACCCAGTACTTC. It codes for CASSWGGTETQYF. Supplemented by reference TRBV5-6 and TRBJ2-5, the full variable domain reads DAGVTQSPTHLIKTRGQQVTLRCSPKSGHDTVSWYQQALGQGPQFIFQYYEEEERQRGNFPDRFSGHQFPNYSSELNVNALLLGDSALYLCASSWGGTETQYFGPGTRLLVL.

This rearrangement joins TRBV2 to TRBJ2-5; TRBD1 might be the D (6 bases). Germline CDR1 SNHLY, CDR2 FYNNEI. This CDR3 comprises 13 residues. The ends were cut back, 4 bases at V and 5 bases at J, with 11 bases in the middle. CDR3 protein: CASSGGRGETQYF. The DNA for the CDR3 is TGTGCCAGCAGTGGGGGCAGGGGTGAGACCCAGTACTTC.